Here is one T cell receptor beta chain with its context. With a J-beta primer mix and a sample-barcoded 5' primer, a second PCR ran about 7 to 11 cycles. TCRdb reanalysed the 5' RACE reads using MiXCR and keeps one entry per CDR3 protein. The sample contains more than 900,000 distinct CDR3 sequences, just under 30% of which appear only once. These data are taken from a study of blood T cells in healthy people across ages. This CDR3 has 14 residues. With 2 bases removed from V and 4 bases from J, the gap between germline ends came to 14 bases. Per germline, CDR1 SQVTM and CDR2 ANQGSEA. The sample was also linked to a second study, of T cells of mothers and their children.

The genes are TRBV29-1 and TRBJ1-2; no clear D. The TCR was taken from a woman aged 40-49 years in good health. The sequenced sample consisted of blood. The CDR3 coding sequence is TGCAGCGTTGAAACTTCACGGTTATCCTATGGCTACACCTTC. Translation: CSVETSRLSYGYTF.